The 27 T cell receptor beta chains in this list originate from one sample, sequenced in a study of cytomegalovirus exposure and HLA in healthy donors. With 60 Vbeta and 13 Jbeta primers, the PCR was carried out. Profiled with immunoSEQ multiplex PCR; TCRdb holds only in-frame clones, not every one. The sample contains some 130,000 clones, 60% to 80% of which appear only once. The specimen was PBMCs. Receptors originate from a female donor in good health and CMV-seronegative.

This clone appeared once. V is TRBV19 and J is TRBJ1-2, with D possibly TRBD1 on 6 matching bases. Trimming stripped 10 bases from V and 1 base from J, with 16 bases between. CDR3 length equals 14 residues. Germline loops: CDR1 LNHDA, CDR2 SQIVND (reference sequence). In nucleotides, the CDR3 is TGTGCCACCGCTCCCGGACAGTTTAACTATGGCTACACCTTC. Its translation is CATAPGQFNYGYTF.

The rearrangement links TRBV2 to TRBJ2-3; 9 nucleotides align to TRBD2. Per germline, CDR1 SNHLY and CDR2 FYNNEI. CDR3 length equals 14 residues. The V segment lost 5 bases and the J segment 6 bases; nucleotides outside the gene matches: 6. As DNA, the CDR3 is TGTGCCAGCAGTTGGCTAGCGGGAACGGATACGCAGTATTTT. This sequence encodes CASSWLAGTDTQYF.

This clone appeared once. This sequence joins TRBV5-6 and TRBJ2-7; 8 nucleotides match TRBD2. This CDR3 region has 15 residues. CDR1 is SGHDT and CDR2 is YYEEEE in the germline V gene. The V gene end was trimmed by 3 bases and the J gene end by 2 bases; junction bases not matched to a gene: 7. The CDR3 reads CASSSVRGGAYEQYF. The CDR3, as DNA: TGTGCCAGCAGCTCCGTTCGGGGGGGGGCCTACGAGCAGTACTTC.

The chain uses TRBV7-9 and TRBJ2-1; 9 positions match TRBD2. The V and J ends lost 8 bases and 5 bases, in that order; junction bases with no gene match: 13. Germline V gene lookup returns CDR1 SEHNR and CDR2 FQNEAQ (reference sequence). The CDR3 spans 16 residues. CDR3 loop: CASAAGWGGRDNEQFF. CDR3 nucleotides: TGTGCCAGCGCCGCTGGCTGGGGCGGGAGGGACAATGAGCAGTTCTTC. Full variable domain (missing parts from reference TRBV7-9 and TRBJ2-1): DTGVSQNPRHKITKRGQNVTFRCDPISEHNRLYWYRQTLGQGPEFLTYFQNEAQLEKSRLLSDRFSAERPKGSFSTLEIQRTEQGDSAMYLCASAAGWGGRDNEQFFGPGTRLTVL.

The gene calls are TRBV20-1 and TRBJ2-1, with D maybe TRBD1 (6 bases). Trimming pared 6 bases from V and 11 bases from J, leaving 14 bases between. Germline V CDR1 and CDR2: DFQATT, SNEGSKA (reference sequence). CDR3 length: 11 residues. The CDR3 loop is CSAQPGAKQFF. The CDR3 DNA reads TGCAGTGCGCAGCCAGGGGCGAAGCAGTTCTTC.

The chain is built from TRBV7-3 and TRBJ1-3; D is undetermined. Trimming shortened V by 2 bases and J by 7 bases, and 6 bases separated the two germline ends. The germline CDR1 and CDR2 sequences are SGHTA and FQGTGA. CDR3 size: 12 residues. The CDR3 nucleotides read TGTGCCAGCAGCTTAGACGGGAACACCATATATTTT. Amino acid sequence: CASSLDGNTIYF.

This clone was recorded a few times. The identical CDR3 is also encoded by other nucleotide sequences in the sample. The genes are TRBV19 and TRBJ2-7; tentative D call: TRBD2 (5 bases). Germline V CDR1 and CDR2: LNHDA, SQIVND (reference sequence). This CDR3 has 13 residues. Deletions cut 3 bases from V and 3 bases from J, with 9 bases between. CDR3 in DNA: TGTGCCAGTAGTATCGGGGAAGGCTACGAGCAGTACTTC. Amino acids: CASSIGEGYEQYF.

In this sample, this clone turned up once. In DNA, the CDR3 is TGTGCCGTCTCCTCGGGACAGGGCGTAGCGGAGACCCAGTACTTC. Residues: CAVSSGQGVAETQYF. This chain connects TRBV6-6 to TRBJ2-5; 9 bases align to TRBD1. This CDR3 has 15 amino acids. The V and J ends lost 11 bases and 5 bases, in that order; junction bases with no gene match: 15. The germline V gene has CDR1 MNHNY and CDR2 SVGAGI (reference sequence).

The genes are TRBV10-3 and TRBJ2-1; TRBD2 aligns across 13 bases. The CDR3 is 16 amino acids. Germline V gene lookup returns CDR1 ENHRY and CDR2 SYGVKD. The junction had 7 bases not matched to a gene; V was cut back by 10 bases and J by 1 base. DNA for the CDR3: TGTGCCACCGGACTAGCGGGAGCGGGGTCCTACAATGAGCAGTTCTTC. Protein product: CATGLAGAGSYNEQFF.

The sample holds one count of this clone. The chain recombines TRBV2 with TRBJ1-2; D gene unclear. In germline, CDR1 is SNHLY, CDR2 FYNNEI. The CDR3 contains 13 residues. Trimming removed 7 bases at V and 4 bases at J, with 13 bases between. Written as DNA, the CDR3 is TGTGCCAGCACCGGACGGACTCTCTATGGCTACACCTTC. Protein product: CASTGRTLYGYTF.

V usage is TRBV7-2 and J usage is TRBJ2-5; no definite D call. V lost 2 bases, J lost 2 bases, and 9 bases lay in between. The germline V gene encodes CDR1 SGHTA and CDR2 FQGNSA. The CDR3 is made up of 14 amino acids. The chain's CDR3 is CASSLLGSQETQYF. Here the CDR3 DNA reads TGTGCCAGCAGCTTACTCGGTTCACAAGAGACCCAGTACTTC.

The sample holds one count of this clone. The rearrangement uses TRBV23-1 and TRBJ2-7; 10 bases line up with TRBD2. TRBV23-1 is marked as an open reading frame, function uncertain. The CDR3 contains 16 residues. V lost 3 bases to trimming and J lost 5 bases; unmatched junction nucleotides: 10. The CDR3 DNA sequence: TGCGCCAGCAGTCAGAGCACAGCGGGAGGGCCTAACGAGCAGTACTTC. Translating gives CASSQSTAGGPNEQYF.

The chain uses TRBV5-1 and TRBJ1-2, with TRBD1 matching over 8 bases. The germline V gene encodes CDR1 SGHRS and CDR2 YFSETQ. The trim removed 4 bases at V and 8 bases at J, leaving 13 bases unmatched. This CDR3 has 15 residues. The CDR3, as DNA: TGCGCCAGCAGCACAGACAGGGGAATCTCAGTGGGCTACACCTTC. Translation: CASSTDRGISVGYTF.

The chain employs TRBV7-9 and TRBJ2-7; tentative D call: TRBD1 (6 bases). The germline CDR1 and CDR2 sequences are SEHNR and FQNEAQ (reference sequence). Trimming shortened V by 1 base and J by 4 bases, and 17 bases separated the two germline ends. The CDR3 totals 16 residues. The CDR3 loop is CASSLERGAGVYEQYF. The CDR3 nucleotides are TGTGCCAGCAGCTTAGAGCGTGGGGCAGGGGTTTACGAGCAGTACTTC.

The chain has TRBV7-6 and TRBJ2-1; TRBD2 agrees at 8 bases. CDR3 size: 16 residues. The J segment lost 7 bases and the V segment lost 11 bases, leaving 19 bases of the junction unmatched. The germline V gene encodes CDR1 SGHVS and CDR2 FNYEAQ. CDR3 region: CASLGGLAGSMNEQFF. For the CDR3, the DNA is TGTGCCTCCCTCGGGGGGCTAGCGGGTAGTATGAATGAGCAGTTCTTC. Full variable domain (missing parts from reference TRBV7-6 and TRBJ2-1): GAGVSQSPRYKVTKRGQDVALRCDPISGHVSLYWYRQALGQGPEFLTYFNYEAQQDKSGLPNDRFSAERPEGSISTLTIQRTEQRDSAMYRCASLGGLAGSMNEQFFGPGTRLTVL.

The V and J genes are TRBV6-5 and TRBJ2-7; perhaps TRBD1 as D (6 bases). The V end lost 2 bases, the J end lost 0 bases, and 8 bases lay between the germline ends. The CDR3 has 14 amino acids. Germline V CDR1 and CDR2: MNHEY, SVGAGI. DNA for the CDR3: TGTGCCAGCAGTTACAGGGGGAGCTCCTACGAGCAGTACTTC. It translates to CASSYRGSSYEQYF.

This chain joins TRBV6-5 and TRBJ2-6; D remains unclear. The CDR3 covers 13 residues. Germline V gives CDR1 MNHEY, CDR2 SVGAGI. V was cut by 7 bases and J by 3 bases, with 7 bases left in between. The CDR3 spells CASMRLGANVLTF. The CDR3 DNA follows: TGTGCCAGCATGAGGCTTGGGGCCAACGTCCTGACTTTC.

V usage is TRBV18 and J usage is TRBJ1-1; D is unresolved. CDR1 and CDR2 from the germline V gene are KGHSH and LQKENI. Trimming took off 3 bases at V and 12 bases at J, with 20 bases between the two ends. This CDR3 is 14 amino acids long. Written as DNA, the CDR3 is TGTGCCAGCTCACCCTCCGGATCCGGGGTGGTTCCTTTCTTT. Translating gives CASSPSGSGVVPFF.

The rearrangement links TRBV28 to TRBJ2-3; possibly TRBD1 for D (5 bases). Trimming left V 2 bases short and J 0 bases short, with 9 bases between. Germline CDR1 MDHEN, CDR2 SYDVKM. The CDR3 extends over 15 amino acids. The CDR3 bases are TGTGCCAGCAGTTTAATGACAGCTAGCACAGATACGCAGTATTTT. It encodes CASSLMTASTDTQYF.

The gene calls are TRBV5-6 and TRBJ2-5; D might be TRBD1 (5 bases). V was clipped by 1 base and J by 4 bases, with 20 bases between them. CDR1 and CDR2 (germline): SGHDT, YYEEEE. CDR3 length: 17 amino acids. The CDR3 sequence is CASSLFGQGEVRETQYF. As DNA, the CDR3 is TGTGCCAGCAGCTTGTTTGGTCAGGGCGAGGTGAGAGAGACCCAGTACTTC.

This chain joins TRBV5-1 and TRBJ2-2; TRBD2 agrees at 11 bases. This CDR3 comprises 15 residues. Losses at the gene ends were 4 bases for V and 6 bases for J; bases not matched to a gene: 5. Germline CDR1 reads SGHRS; CDR2 reads YFSETQ. In DNA form, the CDR3 reads TGCGCCAGCAGCCAACTAGCGGGAGCCGCCGGGGAGCTGTTTTTT. Translating gives CASSQLAGAAGELFF.

The rearrangement links TRBV15 to TRBJ1-3; TRBD1 might be the D (5 bases). Germline CDR1 is LNHNV and CDR2 is YYDKDF (reference sequence). V lost 0 bases and J lost 2, with 8 bases in between. This CDR3 is 15 amino acids long. The CDR3 sequence is CATSRDREPGNTIYF. Written as DNA, the CDR3 is TGTGCCACCAGCAGAGACAGGGAACCTGGAAACACCATATATTTT.

The chain employs TRBV7-8 and TRBJ2-5; 8 nucleotides align to TRBD2. V dropped 5 bases and J dropped 1; count of bases not matched to a gene: 3. This CDR3 has 14 residues. CDR1 and CDR2 from the germline V gene are SGHVS and FQNEAQ. The DNA of the CDR3 is TGTGCCAGCAGCAGAGGACTAGCCCAAGAGACCCAGTACTTC. Translation: CASSRGLAQETQYF.

This chain uses TRBV6-5 with TRBJ1-6; a possible D gene is TRBD1 (6 bases). Trimming removed 11 bases from V and 8 bases from J, with 13 bases in between. The V gene's germline CDR1 is MNHEY and CDR2 SVGAGI. This CDR3 spans 12 amino acids. In nucleotides, the CDR3 is TGTGCCGCAAGGGAGGGGGATTCACCCCTCCACTTT. As protein: CAAREGDSPLHF.

The chain uses TRBV4-1 and TRBJ2-3; possible D gene TRBD2, 5 bases. The germline gives CDR1 MGHRA, CDR2 YSYEKL. The CDR3 loop spans 16 amino acids. V shed 1 base and J shed 1 base, with 12 bases lying between them. The CDR3 sequence: CASSQGTSARTDTQYF. For the CDR3, the DNA is TGCGCCAGCAGCCAAGGGACTTCTGCGCGCACAGATACGCAGTATTTT.

The V gene is TRBV28, the J gene TRBJ2-7; 7 bases are shared with TRBD2. The CDR3 totals 11 residues. Germline V gives CDR1 MDHEN, CDR2 SYDVKM. V shed 11 bases and J 2 bases; nucleotides not matched to a gene: 3. In DNA, the CDR3 is TGTGCCTCTCGGGGGGCCTACGAGCAGTACTTC. Its protein product is CASRGAYEQYF.

The chain recombines TRBV5-8 with TRBJ2-7, with 8 bases matching TRBD2. The CDR3 loop spans 13 amino acids. J gave up 2 bases and V 6 bases, and 4 bases lay outside the gene matches. Germline V gives CDR1 SGHTS, CDR2 YDEGEE. The CDR3: CASNRGGAYEQYF. Written as DNA, the CDR3 is TGTGCCAGCAACCGGGGGGGAGCCTACGAGCAGTACTTC. Supplemented by reference TRBV5-8 and TRBJ2-7, the full variable domain reads EAGVTQSPTHLIKTRGQQATLRCSPISGHTSVYWYQQALGLGLQFLLWYDEGEERNRGNFPPRFSGRQFPNYSSELNVNALELEDSALYLCASNRGGAYEQYFGPGTRLTVT.